This TCR beta chain was profiled in a study of OX40 agonist ivuxolimab in advanced cancers. Looking at the study overall: Patients got intravenous ivuxolimab at 0.01 to 10 mg/kg every 2 weeks. Aged about 23 to 90 with a mean of 60 years, they were more than 80% male.

Repertoires were generated with immunoSEQ multiplex PCR, while TCRdb's copy carries only in-frame clones and drops some. The table lists 66,000 or so clones, about 80% of them singletons. The germline V gene encodes CDR1 MNHEY and CDR2 SMNVEV (reference sequence). Trimming removed 3 bases from V and 1 base from J; junction bases left unmatched: 4. CDR3 length equals 16 residues. Here the sequenced sample was CD4+ or CD8+ T cells sorted from blood, taken in a trial of the OX40 agonist ivuxolimab. The chain employs TRBV27 and TRBJ1-1; TRBD1 matches 11 bases. The sequence derives from an adult with an advanced solid tumor such as melanoma, head and neck, liver or kidney cancer. The CDR3 sequence is CASSFQDRGRNTEAFF. CDR3 nucleotide sequence: TGTGCCAGCAGTTTCCAGGACAGGGGGCGGAACACTGAAGCTTTCTTT.